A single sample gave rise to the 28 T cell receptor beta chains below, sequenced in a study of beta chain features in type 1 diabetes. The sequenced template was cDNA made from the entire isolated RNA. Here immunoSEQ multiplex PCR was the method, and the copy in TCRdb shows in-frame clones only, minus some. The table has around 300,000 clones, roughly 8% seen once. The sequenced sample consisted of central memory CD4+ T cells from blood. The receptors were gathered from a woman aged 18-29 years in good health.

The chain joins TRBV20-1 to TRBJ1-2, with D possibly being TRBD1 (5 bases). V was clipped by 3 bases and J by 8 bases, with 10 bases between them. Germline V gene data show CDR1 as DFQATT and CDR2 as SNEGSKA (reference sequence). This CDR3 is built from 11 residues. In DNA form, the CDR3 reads TGCAGTGCTAGCTCGGGACGCGGCTACACCTTC. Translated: CSASSGRGYTF.

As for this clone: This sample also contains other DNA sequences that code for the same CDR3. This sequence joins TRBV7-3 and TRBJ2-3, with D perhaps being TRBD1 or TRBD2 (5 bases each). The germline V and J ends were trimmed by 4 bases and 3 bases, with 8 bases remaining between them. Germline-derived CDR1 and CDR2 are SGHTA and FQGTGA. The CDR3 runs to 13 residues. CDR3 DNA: TGTGCCAGCAGCTCGGGACCGACAGATACGCAGTATTTT. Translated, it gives CASSSGPTDTQYF. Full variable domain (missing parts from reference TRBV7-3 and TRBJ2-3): GAGVSQTPSNKVTEKGKYVELRCDPISGHTALYWYRQSLGQGPEFLIYFQGTGAADDSGLPNDRFFAVRPEGSVSTLKIQRTERGDSAVYLCASSSGPTDTQYFGPGTRLTVL.

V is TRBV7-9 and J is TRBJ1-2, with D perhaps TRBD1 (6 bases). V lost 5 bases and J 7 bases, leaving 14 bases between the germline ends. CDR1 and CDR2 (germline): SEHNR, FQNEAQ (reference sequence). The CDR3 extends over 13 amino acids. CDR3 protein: CASSLDRRSGYTF. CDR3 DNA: TGTGCCAGCAGCCTCGACAGGAGATCTGGCTACACCTTC.

The CDR3 loop is CAISVGQIETQYF. CDR3 coding DNA: TGTGCCATCAGTGTGGGTCAAATCGAGACCCAGTACTTC. The gene calls are TRBV10-3 and TRBJ2-5; D not certain. Per germline, CDR1 ENHRY and CDR2 SYGVKD. V lost 4 bases and J lost 5, with 11 bases in between. The CDR3 is made up of 13 amino acids.

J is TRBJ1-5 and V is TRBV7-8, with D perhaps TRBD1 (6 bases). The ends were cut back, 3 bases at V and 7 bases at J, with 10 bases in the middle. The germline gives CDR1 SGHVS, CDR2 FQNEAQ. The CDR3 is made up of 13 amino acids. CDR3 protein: CASSFQGRQPQHF. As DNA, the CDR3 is TGTGCCAGCAGCTTTCAGGGGCGACAGCCCCAGCATTTT.

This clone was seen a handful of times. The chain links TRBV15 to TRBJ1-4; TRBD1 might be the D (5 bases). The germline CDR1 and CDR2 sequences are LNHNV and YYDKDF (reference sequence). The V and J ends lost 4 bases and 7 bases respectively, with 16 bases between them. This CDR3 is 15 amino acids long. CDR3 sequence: CATSTGRREVEKLFF. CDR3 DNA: TGTGCCACCAGCACGGGGCGCAGGGAGGTTGAAAAACTGTTTTTT.

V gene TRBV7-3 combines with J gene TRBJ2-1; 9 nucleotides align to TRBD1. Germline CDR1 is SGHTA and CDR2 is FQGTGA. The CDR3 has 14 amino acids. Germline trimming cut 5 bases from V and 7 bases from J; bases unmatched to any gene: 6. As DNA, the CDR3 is TGTGCCAGCAGCCCAGGGACAGGGTCAAATGAGCAGTTCTTC. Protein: CASSPGTGSNEQFF.

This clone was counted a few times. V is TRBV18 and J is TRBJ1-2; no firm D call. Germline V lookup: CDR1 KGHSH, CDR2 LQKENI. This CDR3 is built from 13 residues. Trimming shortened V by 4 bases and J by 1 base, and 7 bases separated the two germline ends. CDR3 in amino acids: CASSLVDNYGYTF. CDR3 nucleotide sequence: TGTGCCAGCTCACTGGTTGATAACTATGGCTACACCTTC.

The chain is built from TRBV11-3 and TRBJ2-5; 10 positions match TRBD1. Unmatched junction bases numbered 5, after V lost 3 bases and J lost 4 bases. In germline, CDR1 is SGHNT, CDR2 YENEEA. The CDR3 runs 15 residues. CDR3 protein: CASSFGQGEGETQYF. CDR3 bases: TGTGCCAGCAGCTTCGGACAGGGGGAAGGAGAGACCCAGTACTTC. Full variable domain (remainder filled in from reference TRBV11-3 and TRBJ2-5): EAGVVQSPRYKIIEKKQPVAFWCNPISGHNTLYWYLQNLGQGPELLIRYENEEAVDDSQLPKDRFSAERLKGVDSTLKIQPAELGDSAVYLCASSFGQGEGETQYFGPGTRLLVL.

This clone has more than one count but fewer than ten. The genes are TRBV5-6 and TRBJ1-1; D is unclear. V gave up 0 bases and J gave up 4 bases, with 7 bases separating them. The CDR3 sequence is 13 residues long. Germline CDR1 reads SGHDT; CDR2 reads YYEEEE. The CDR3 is CASSLVGATEAFF. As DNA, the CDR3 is TGTGCCAGCAGCTTGGTAGGCGCCACTGAAGCTTTCTTT.

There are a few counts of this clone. The CDR3 nucleotides are TGCAGCGTCACCGGGACCAACACTGAAGCTTTCTTT. This translates into CSVTGTNTEAFF. The chain links TRBV29-1 to TRBJ1-1, with D maybe TRBD1 (5 bases). The CDR3 runs to 12 residues. Germline CDR1 reads SQVTM; CDR2 reads ANQGSEA. Deletions cut 6 bases from V and 2 bases from J, with 10 bases between.

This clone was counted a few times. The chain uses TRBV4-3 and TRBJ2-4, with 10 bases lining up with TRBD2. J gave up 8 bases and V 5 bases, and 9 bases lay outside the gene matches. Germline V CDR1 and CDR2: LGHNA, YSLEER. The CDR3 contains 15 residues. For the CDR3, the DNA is TGCGCCAGCAGCTCAACGACTAGCGGGTGGGACATTCAGTACTTC. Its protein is CASSSTTSGWDIQYF.

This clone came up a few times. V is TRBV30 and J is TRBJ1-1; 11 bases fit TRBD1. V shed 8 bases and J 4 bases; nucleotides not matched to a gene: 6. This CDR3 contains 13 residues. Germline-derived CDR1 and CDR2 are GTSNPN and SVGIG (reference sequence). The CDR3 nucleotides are TGTGCCCGGGACAGGGGGTTTAGCACTGAAGCTTTCTTT. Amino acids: CARDRGFSTEAFF.

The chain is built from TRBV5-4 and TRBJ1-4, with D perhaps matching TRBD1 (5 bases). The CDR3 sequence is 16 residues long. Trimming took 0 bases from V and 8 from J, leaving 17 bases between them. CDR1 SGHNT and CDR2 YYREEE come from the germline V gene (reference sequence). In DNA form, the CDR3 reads TGTGCCAGCAGCTTGGTTCCAGGGATGGGCGTGGAAAAACTGTTTTTT. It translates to CASSLVPGMGVEKLFF. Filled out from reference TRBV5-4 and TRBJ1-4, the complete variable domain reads ETGVTQSPTHLIKTRGQQVTLRCSSQSGHNTVSWYQQALGQGPQFIFQYYREEENGRGNFPPRFSGLQFPNYSSELNVNALELDDSALYLCASSLVPGMGVEKLFFGSGTQLSVL.

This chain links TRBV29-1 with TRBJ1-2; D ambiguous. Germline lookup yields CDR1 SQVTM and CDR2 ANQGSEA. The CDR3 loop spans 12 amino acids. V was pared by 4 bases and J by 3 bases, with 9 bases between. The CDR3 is CSVGEDYYGYTF. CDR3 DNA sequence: TGCAGCGTTGGGGAGGATTACTATGGCTACACCTTC.

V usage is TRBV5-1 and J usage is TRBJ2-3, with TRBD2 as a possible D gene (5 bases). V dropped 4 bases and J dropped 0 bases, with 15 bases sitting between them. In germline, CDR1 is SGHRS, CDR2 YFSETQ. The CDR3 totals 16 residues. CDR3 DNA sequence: TGCGCCAGCAGCCTGTTGGGGAGCGGTAGCACAGATACGCAGTATTTT. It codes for CASSLLGSGSTDTQYF.

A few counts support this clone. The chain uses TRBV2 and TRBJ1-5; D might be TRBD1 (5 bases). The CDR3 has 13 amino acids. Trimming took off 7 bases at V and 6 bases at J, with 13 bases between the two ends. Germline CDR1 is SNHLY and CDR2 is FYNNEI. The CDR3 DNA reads TGTGCCAGCACTCTTGGGGCAGGTCAGCCCCAGCATTTT. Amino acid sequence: CASTLGAGQPQHF. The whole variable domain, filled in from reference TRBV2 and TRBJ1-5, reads EPEVTQTPSHQVTQMGQEVILRCVPISNHLYFYWYRQILGQKVEFLVSFYNNEISEKSEIFDDQFSVERPDGSNFTLKIRSTKLEDSAMYFCASTLGAGQPQHFGDGTRLSIL.

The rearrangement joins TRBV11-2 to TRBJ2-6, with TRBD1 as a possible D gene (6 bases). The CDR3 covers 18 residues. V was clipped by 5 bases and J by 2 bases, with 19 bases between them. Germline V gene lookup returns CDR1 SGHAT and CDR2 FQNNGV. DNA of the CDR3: TGTGCCAGCAGCCGAAATAAAGCCGCAGGGGCTGGGGCCAACGTCCTGACTTTC. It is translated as CASSRNKAAGAGANVLTF.

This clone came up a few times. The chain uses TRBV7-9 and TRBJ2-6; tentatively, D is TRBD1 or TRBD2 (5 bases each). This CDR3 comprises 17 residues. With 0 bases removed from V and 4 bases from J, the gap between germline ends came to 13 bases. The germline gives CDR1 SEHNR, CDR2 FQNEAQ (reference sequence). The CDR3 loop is CASSLALGVGGANVLTF. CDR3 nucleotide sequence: TGTGCCAGCAGCTTAGCGCTGGGGGTTGGAGGGGCCAACGTCCTGACTTTC.

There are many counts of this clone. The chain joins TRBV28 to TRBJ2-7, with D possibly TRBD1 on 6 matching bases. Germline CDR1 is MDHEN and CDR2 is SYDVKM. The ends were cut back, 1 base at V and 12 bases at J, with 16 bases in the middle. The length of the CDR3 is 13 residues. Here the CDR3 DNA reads TGTGCCAGCAGTTTATCAAGTGGCAGGGGTTGGTACGTC. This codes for CASSLSSGRGWYV.

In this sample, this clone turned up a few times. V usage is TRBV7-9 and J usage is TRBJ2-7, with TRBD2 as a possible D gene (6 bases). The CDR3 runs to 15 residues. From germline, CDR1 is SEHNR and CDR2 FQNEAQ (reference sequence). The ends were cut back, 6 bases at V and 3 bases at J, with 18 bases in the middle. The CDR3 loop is CASSRSGGLDYEQYF. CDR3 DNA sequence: TGTGCCAGCAGTCGCTCAGGAGGGCTGGACTACGAGCAGTACTTC.

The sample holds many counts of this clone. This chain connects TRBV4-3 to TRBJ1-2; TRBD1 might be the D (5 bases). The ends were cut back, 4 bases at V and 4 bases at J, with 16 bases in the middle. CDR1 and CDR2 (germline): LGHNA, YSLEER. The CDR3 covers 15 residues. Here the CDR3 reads CASSRRTLETYGYTF. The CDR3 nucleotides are TGCGCCAGCAGCCGTAGGACACTGGAGACCTATGGCTACACCTTC.

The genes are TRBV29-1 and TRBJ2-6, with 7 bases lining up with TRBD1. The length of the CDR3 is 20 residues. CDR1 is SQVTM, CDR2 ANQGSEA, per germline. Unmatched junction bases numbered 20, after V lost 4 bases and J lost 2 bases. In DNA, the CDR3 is TGCAGCGTTGTGTTGTTCGAGGTATCGCGACAGGGCGCTGGGGCCAACGTCCTGACTTTC. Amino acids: CSVVLFEVSRQGAGANVLTF.

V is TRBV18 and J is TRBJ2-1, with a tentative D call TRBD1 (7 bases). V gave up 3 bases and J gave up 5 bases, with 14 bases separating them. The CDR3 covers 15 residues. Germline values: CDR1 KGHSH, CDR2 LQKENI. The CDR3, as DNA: TGTGCCAGCTCACCTAGACAGGGAGGCGACAATGAGCAGTTCTTC. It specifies CASSPRQGGDNEQFF.

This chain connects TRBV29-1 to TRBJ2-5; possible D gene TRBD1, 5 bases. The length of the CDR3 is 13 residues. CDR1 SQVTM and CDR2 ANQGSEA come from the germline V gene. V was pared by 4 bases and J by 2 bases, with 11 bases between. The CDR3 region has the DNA TGCAGCGTTGGGGGCTGGGGACAAGAGACCCAGTACTTC. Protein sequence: CSVGGWGQETQYF.

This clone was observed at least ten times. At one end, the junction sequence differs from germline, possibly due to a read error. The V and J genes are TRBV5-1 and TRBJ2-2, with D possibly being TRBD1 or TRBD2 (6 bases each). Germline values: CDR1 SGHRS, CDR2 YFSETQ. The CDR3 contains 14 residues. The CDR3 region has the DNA TGCGCCAGCAGCTTGACGCGGGACACGGGGGAGCTGTTTTTT. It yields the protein CASSLTRDTGELFF.

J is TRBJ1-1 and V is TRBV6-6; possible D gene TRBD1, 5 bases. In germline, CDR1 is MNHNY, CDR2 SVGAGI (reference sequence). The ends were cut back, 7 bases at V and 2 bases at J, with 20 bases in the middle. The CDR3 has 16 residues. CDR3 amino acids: CASTSKGRMINTEAFF. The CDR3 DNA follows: TGTGCCAGCACGTCGAAGGGGCGAATGATAAACACTGAAGCTTTCTTT.

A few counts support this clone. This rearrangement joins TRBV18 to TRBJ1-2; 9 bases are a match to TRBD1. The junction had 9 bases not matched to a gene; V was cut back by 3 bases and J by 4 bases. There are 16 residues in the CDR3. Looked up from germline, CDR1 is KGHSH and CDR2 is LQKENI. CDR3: CASSPLRTGDLYGYTF. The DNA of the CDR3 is TGTGCCAGCTCACCGCTTCGGACAGGGGACCTCTATGGCTACACCTTC. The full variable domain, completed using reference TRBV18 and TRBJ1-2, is NAGVMQNPRHLVRRRGQEARLRCSPMKGHSHVYWYRQLPEEGLKFMVYLQKENIIDESGMPKERFSAEFPKEGPSILRIQQVVRGDSAAYFCASSPLRTGDLYGYTFGSGTRLTVV.